Sequencing of this T cell receptor beta chain was carried out in a study of blood T cell repertoires in COVID-19 (dated by TCRdb to the early 2020s). Study-wide context: Samples from collaborators originated in the United States, Italy and Spain and spanned both the acute and convalescent phases of COVID-19. The material from the prospective study consisted of cDNA or gDNA derived from T cells, B-cell-depleted T cells, or PBMCs. The dataset comprised deeply sampled blood TCRbeta repertoires from subjects exposed to, actively infected with, or recovered from COVID-19. The repertoires were released in a freely available public database intended as a resource for research on the immune response to SARS-CoV-2. Samples were obtained from the ongoing ImmuneRACE study (first 160 participants) and from about 1,300 subjects provided by 6 global collaborators. A de-identified subject ID, COVID-19 status, age in years and sex were almost always included in the sample metadata. Where HLA class I and class II types were available, the types were taken from metadata supplied by the sample provider, not from assay-based typing.

What the authors observed across the whole study: The amount of clinical and demographic metadata varied by source and participant and was provided uncurated.

CDR1 LGHDT and CDR2 YNNKEL were looked up in the germline V gene (reference sequence). The CDR3, from cysteine to phenylalanine, totals 15 residues. The DNA shown is the 45-base CDR3, in frame from base 1. Trimming takes 4 bases from V and 4 bases from J, and the germline ends sit 16 bases apart. The collaborating institutions used their own protocols to collect whole blood in K2EDTA tubes. For TCRbeta analysis, collaborators shipped samples as frozen whole blood, isolated PBMCs, or DNA extracted from either of those sample types. Details on this clone: Its antigen specificity is not known. Per-base qualities were not stored, and no clone one base away is much larger.

The immunoSEQ Assay, a bias-controlled multiplex PCR, was used to amplify TCRbeta CDR3 regions from genomic DNA. The original pipeline was this. The number of nucleated cells in each sample was estimated from the amplification of reference gene primers within the assay. Sequence reads were collapsed and filtered to measure the absolute abundance of every unique TCRbeta CDR3 rearrangement. Productive Simpson clonality was computed per sample as the square root of Simpson's diversity index over productive rearrangements. TCRdb obtained this table from immuneACCESS and retained in-frame rearrangements with V and J assigned. These tables miss some clones; where compared with another copy, unresolved V genes account for less than half of the shortfall, and the remainder is unexplained. V and J calls and clone size follow that table, whereas D and trimming were derived from the DNA. This sample comprises approximately 54,000 clones, about 82% of them detected only once. Clones ranked in the top ten supply about 4% of the sample.

The receptor was isolated from a man aged 80 or over with active COVID-19. The specimen was peripheral blood. Rearrangement joined TRBV3-1 (or the pseudogene TRBV3-2) to TRBJ2-5; TRBD2 is a possible D gene, resting on 6 matching bases. The DNA is TGTGCCAGCAGCCGGAGGGCCCATAGAGGAGAGACCCAGTACTTC. Translated, it gives CASSRRAHRGETQYF.